Each of the 21 T cell receptor beta chains below was sequenced from the same sample in a study of molecular identifiers for immune sequencing clone quantification. MiXCR, run by TCRdb on the PCR reads, gives a single entry per CDR3 protein. This table has some 66,000 distinct CDR3 sequences, approximately 18% appearing once. The sequenced sample was naive CD8+ T cells from blood, with Jurkat cell RNA spiked in. Stated subset: FACS-sorted CD8+CD4-CCR7+CD45RA+ naive T cells. Every receptor here comes from a human donor in good health. Some libraries in this study had Jurkat cell RNA spiked in.

This clonotype was observed a handful of times. This chain links TRBV28 with TRBJ1-2; D might be TRBD1 (6 bases). Per germline, CDR1 MDHEN and CDR2 SYDVKM. V lost 6 bases and J 6 bases, leaving 14 bases between the germline ends. CDR3 length: 13 residues. The CDR3 loop reads CASRTITGNGYTF. In DNA form, the CDR3 reads TGTGCCAGCAGGACTATAACAGGGAATGGCTACACCTTC.

The CDR3 nucleotides read TGTGCCAGCAGCCCCCGACGGTTTTACGAGCAGTACTTC. Amino acids: CASSPRRFYEQYF. The genes are TRBV11-1 and TRBJ2-7; D unclear. The CDR3 contains 13 residues. The germline gives CDR1 SGHAT, CDR2 FQDESV (reference sequence). V was clipped by 5 bases and J by 4 bases, with 12 bases between them.

This clonotype was observed at least ten times. The chain employs TRBV20-1 and TRBJ2-3, with 9 bases fitting TRBD2. This CDR3 is built from 18 residues. The germline V gene has CDR1 DFQATT and CDR2 SNEGSKA (reference sequence). V dropped 6 bases and J dropped 0; count of bases not matched to a gene: 16. The CDR3 is CSAQGLAQKKSSTDTQYF. Written as DNA, the CDR3 is TGCAGTGCCCAGGGACTAGCACAGAAAAAATCTAGCACAGATACGCAGTATTTT.

This clonotype was counted at least ten times. The rearrangement uses TRBV10-3 and TRBJ1-1; D not resolved. CDR1 and CDR2 (germline): ENHRY, SYGVKD. Trimming removed 6 bases at V and 0 bases at J, with 11 bases between. The CDR3 loop spans 14 amino acids. CDR3 sequence: CAIRTALMNTEAFF. The CDR3, as DNA: TGTGCCATCAGAACAGCACTTATGAACACTGAAGCTTTCTTT.

Of note for this clonotype: This clone may be a read error of a much larger clone one base away. The V and J genes are TRBV6-2 or TRBV6-3 and TRBJ2-3, with D possibly being TRBD2 (5 bases). V shed 9 bases and J shed 5 bases, with 15 bases lying between them. Germline values: CDR1 MNHEY, CDR2 SVGEGT. The CDR3 spans 13 residues. CDR3 region: CARTRLAGDTQYF. The CDR3 nucleotides read TGTGCCAGAACTAGGCTAGCTGGAGATACGCAGTATTTT.

This clonotype was seen at least ten times. The chain employs TRBV29-1 and TRBJ1-2, with D tentatively TRBD1 (5 bases). The CDR3 runs to 11 residues. Germline values: CDR1 SQVTM, CDR2 ANQGSEA. The V end was cut by 0 bases, the J end by 6 bases, with 5 bases between. DNA of the CDR3: TGCAGCGTTGAAGAAGGGGATGGCTACACCTTC. Its translation is CSVEEGDGYTF.

The sample holds many counts of this clonotype. The rearrangement links TRBV11-2 to TRBJ1-4; no reliable D call. This CDR3 contains 17 residues. V gave up 5 bases and J gave up 3 bases, with 19 bases separating them. Germline CDR1 reads SGHAT; CDR2 reads FQNNGV. The CDR3 DNA sequence: TGTGCCAGCAGCCCTCCGGGAGCCCCGAGGGCTAATGAAAAACTGTTTTTT. Its translation is CASSPPGAPRANEKLFF.

At least ten counts were recorded for this clonotype. The chain recombines TRBV13 with TRBJ1-1; TRBD1 matches 8 bases. Germline-derived CDR1 and CDR2 are PRHDT and FYEKMQ (reference sequence). The ends lost 6 bases at V and 1 base at J; junction bases unmatched: 7. The CDR3 contains 15 residues. CDR3 DNA sequence: TGTGCCAGCAGACAAGAGACAGGGGAGAACACTGAAGCTTTCTTT. Translating gives CASRQETGENTEAFF.

Details on this clonotype: The junction departs from germline at one end; a sequencing error may be responsible. The gene calls are TRBV11-3 and TRBJ2-7, with no clear D. From germline, CDR1 is SGHNT and CDR2 YENEEA. The CDR3 is made up of 12 amino acids. The CDR3 DNA reads TGTGCCGGCAGCTTAGATCTCAGCGAGCAGTACTTC. It is translated as CAGSLDLSEQYF.

This clonotype was counted at least ten times. V and J are TRBV6-2 or TRBV6-3 and TRBJ2-3; D is ambiguous. Deletions cut 0 bases from V and 0 bases from J, with 10 bases between. This CDR3 has 16 residues. Germline assignment: CDR1 MNHEY and CDR2 SVGEGT. Here the CDR3 DNA reads TGTGCCAGCAGTTACTCGAAACAGCCGAGCACAGATACGCAGTATTTT. Translated: CASSYSKQPSTDTQYF.

This clonotype came up a few times. A much bigger clone sits one base away, suggesting this may be a read error. The chain links TRBV20-1 to TRBJ1-3; TRBD1 matches 10 bases. The CDR3 sequence is 15 residues long. Germline V gives CDR1 DFQATT, CDR2 SNEGSKA (reference sequence). The CDR3 DNA reads as TGCAGTGCAACGGACAGGGGGAAATCTGGAAACACCTTATATTTT. It codes for CSATDRGKSGNTLYF.

This clonotype was detected ten times or more. The chain recombines TRBV29-1 with TRBJ2-7, with 9 bases fitting TRBD1. The ends lost 0 bases at V and 3 bases at J; junction bases unmatched: 3. This CDR3 is 14 amino acids long. The germline V gene encodes CDR1 SQVTM and CDR2 ANQGSEA. The CDR3 reads CSVEEQGQGYEQYF. CDR3 DNA: TGCAGCGTTGAAGAGCAGGGACAGGGCTACGAGCAGTACTTC.

In its sample, this clonotype was seen many times. V is TRBV19 and J is TRBJ1-5; no reliable D call. Germline V gives CDR1 LNHDA, CDR2 SQIVND (reference sequence). Trimming took off 0 bases at V and 0 bases at J, with 12 bases between the two ends. The CDR3 spans 17 residues. The CDR3 reads CASSIDAGAYSNQPQHF. The DNA of the CDR3 is TGTGCCAGTAGTATAGACGCGGGAGCTTATAGCAATCAGCCCCAGCATTTT.

This clonotype was recorded at least ten times. The rearrangement joins TRBV7-9 to TRBJ2-7; D gene ambiguous. Germline CDR1 SEHNR, CDR2 FQNEAQ (reference sequence). V lost 0 bases, J lost 3 bases, and 3 bases lay in between. The CDR3 contains 12 residues. The CDR3 region is CASSLAIYEQYF. DNA for the CDR3: TGTGCCAGCAGCTTAGCCATCTACGAGCAGTACTTC.

The V and J genes are TRBV7-9 and TRBJ2-1; 11 bases match TRBD1. Losses at the gene ends were 5 bases for V and 8 bases for J; bases not matched to a gene: 8. The CDR3 runs 15 residues. From germline, CDR1 is SEHNR and CDR2 FQNEAQ (reference sequence). The CDR3 sequence is CASSPGTGGRDEQFF. CDR3 nucleotides: TGTGCCAGCAGCCCCGGGACAGGGGGTCGGGATGAGCAGTTCTTC.

This clonotype was seen at least ten times. The V gene is TRBV18, the J gene TRBJ2-3, with TRBD1 identical over 10 bases. In germline, CDR1 is KGHSH, CDR2 LQKENI. CDR3 length: 16 amino acids. The junction had 8 bases not matched to a gene; V was cut back by 5 bases and J by 3 bases. CDR3 in amino acids: CASSGTPGQGTDTQYF. DNA for the CDR3: TGTGCCAGCTCAGGAACCCCGGGACAGGGGACAGATACGCAGTATTTT.

The sample holds many counts of this clonotype. V and J are TRBV6-1 and TRBJ2-5, with D possibly being TRBD1 (6 bases). In germline, CDR1 is MNHNS, CDR2 SASEGT. The V end was cut by 11 bases, the J end by 1 base, with 35 bases between. The CDR3 has 20 amino acids. CDR3 amino acids: CAAGFRDTASPSPIQETQYF. As DNA, the CDR3 is TGTGCCGCCGGCTTCCGGGACACCGCATCGCCGTCCCCCATCCAAGAGACCCAGTACTTC.

The rearrangement uses TRBV7-6 and TRBJ2-5, with TRBD2 as a possible D gene (5 bases). This CDR3 spans 14 amino acids. V was cut by 5 bases and J by 6 bases, with 16 bases left in between. Germline V gene lookup returns CDR1 SGHVS and CDR2 FNYEAQ. CDR3 sequence: CASSLSSEAQTQYF. As DNA, the CDR3 is TGTGCCAGCAGCCTTAGCTCGGAGGCCCAGACCCAGTACTTC. The full variable domain, completed using reference TRBV7-6 and TRBJ2-5, is GAGVSQSPRYKVTKRGQDVALRCDPISGHVSLYWYRQALGQGPEFLTYFNYEAQQDKSGLPNDRFSAERPEGSISTLTIQRTEQRDSAMYRCASSLSSEAQTQYFGPGTRLLVL.

This clonotype was found many times. The chain couples TRBV19 to TRBJ2-5, with 10 bases lining up with TRBD1. Germline V lookup: CDR1 LNHDA, CDR2 SQIVND (reference sequence). The CDR3 spans 17 residues. The ends lost 1 base at V and 0 bases at J; junction bases unmatched: 5. CDR3 DNA sequence: TGTGCCAGTAGTATAGTCTCGGACAGGGGGTACCAAGAGACCCAGTACTTC. Translating it yields CASSIVSDRGYQETQYF. Full variable domain (missing parts from reference TRBV19 and TRBJ2-5): DGGITQSPKYLFRKEGQNVTLSCEQNLNHDAMYWYRQDPGQGLRLIYYSQIVNDFQKGDIAEGYSVSREKKESFPLTVTSAQKNPTAFYLCASSIVSDRGYQETQYFGPGTRLLVL.

On this clonotype: A much larger clone differs by one base, so this may be a read error. V gene TRBV7-6 combines with J gene TRBJ2-3; 9 bases line up with TRBD2. The CDR3 has 15 amino acids. The V gene's germline CDR1 is SGHVS and CDR2 FNYEAQ. This CDR3 reads CTSSPPSGNTDTQYF. In DNA form, the CDR3 reads TGTACCAGCAGCCCCCCTAGCGGGAACACAGATACGCAGTATTTT.

This clonotype was recorded many times. This chain uses TRBV6-5 with TRBJ1-1, with no clear D. Trimming left V 0 bases short and J 6 bases short, with 8 bases between. Germline-derived CDR1 and CDR2 are MNHEY and SVGAGI. This CDR3 contains 13 residues. CDR3 sequence reads: CASSYSRYAEAFF. The CDR3 nucleotides read TGTGCCAGCAGTTACTCGAGGTACGCTGAAGCTTTCTTT.